This T cell receptor (beta chain) was observed in a study of T cell changes during pregnancy in multiple sclerosis. Produced via immunoSEQ multiplex PCR; TCRdb's table is partial and in-frame only. Here the sample spans some 48,000 clones, roughly 91% being singletons. Germline V gene lookup returns CDR1 SGHAT and CDR2 FQNNGV. There are 15 residues in the CDR3. Germline trimming cut 6 bases from V and 4 bases from J; bases unmatched to any gene: 11. Sample: CD4+ T cells from peripheral blood mononuclear cells, taken after pregnancy. V is TRBV11-2 and J is TRBJ1-2; TRBD1 aligns across 7 bases. The receptor comes from a female donor in good health, enrolled as a control in a pregnancy study. CDR3 in DNA: TGTGCCAGCAGACGACCAGGGGGGAGGACCTATGGCTACACCTTC. Translating gives CASRRPGGRTYGYTF.